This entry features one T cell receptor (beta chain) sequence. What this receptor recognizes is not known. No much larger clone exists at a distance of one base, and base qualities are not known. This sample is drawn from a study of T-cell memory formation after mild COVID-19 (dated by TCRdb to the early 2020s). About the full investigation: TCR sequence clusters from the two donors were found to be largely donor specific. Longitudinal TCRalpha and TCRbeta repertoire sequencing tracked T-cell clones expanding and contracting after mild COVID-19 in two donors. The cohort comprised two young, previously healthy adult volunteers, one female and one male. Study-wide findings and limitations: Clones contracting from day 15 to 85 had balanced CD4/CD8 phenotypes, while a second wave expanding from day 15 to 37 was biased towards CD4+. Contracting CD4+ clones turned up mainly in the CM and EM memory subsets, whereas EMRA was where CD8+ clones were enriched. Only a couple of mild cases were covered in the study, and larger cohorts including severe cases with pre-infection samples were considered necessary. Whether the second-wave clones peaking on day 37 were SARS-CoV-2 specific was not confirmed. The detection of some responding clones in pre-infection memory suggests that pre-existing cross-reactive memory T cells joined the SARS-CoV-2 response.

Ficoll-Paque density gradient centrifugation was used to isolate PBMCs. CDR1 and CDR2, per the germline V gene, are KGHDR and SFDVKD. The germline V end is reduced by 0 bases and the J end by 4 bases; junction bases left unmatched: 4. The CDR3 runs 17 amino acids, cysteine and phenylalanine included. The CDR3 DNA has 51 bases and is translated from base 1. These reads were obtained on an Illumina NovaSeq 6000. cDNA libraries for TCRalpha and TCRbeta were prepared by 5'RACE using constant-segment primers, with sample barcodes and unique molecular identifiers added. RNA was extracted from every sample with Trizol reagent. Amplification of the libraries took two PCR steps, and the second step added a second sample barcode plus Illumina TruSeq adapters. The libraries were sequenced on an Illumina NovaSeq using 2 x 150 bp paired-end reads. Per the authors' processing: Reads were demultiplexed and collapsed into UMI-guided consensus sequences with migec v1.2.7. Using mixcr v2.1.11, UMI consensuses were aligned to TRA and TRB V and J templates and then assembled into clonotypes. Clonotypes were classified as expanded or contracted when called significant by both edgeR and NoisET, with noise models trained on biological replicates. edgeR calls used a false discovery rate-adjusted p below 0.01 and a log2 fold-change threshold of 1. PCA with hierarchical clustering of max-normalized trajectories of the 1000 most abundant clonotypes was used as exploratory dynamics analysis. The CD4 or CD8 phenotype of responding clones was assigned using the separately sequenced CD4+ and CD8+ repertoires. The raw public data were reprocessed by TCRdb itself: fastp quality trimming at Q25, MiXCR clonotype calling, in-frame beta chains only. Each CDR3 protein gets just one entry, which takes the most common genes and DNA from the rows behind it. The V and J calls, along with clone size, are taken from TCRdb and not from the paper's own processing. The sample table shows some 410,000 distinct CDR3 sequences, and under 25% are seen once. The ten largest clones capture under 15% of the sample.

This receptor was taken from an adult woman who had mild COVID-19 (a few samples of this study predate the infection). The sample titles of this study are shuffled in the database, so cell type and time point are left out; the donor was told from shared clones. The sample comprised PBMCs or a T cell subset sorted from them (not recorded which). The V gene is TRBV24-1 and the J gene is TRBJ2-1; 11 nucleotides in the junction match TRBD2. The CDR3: CATSDLGTSGVYNEQFF. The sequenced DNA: TGTGCCACCAGTGATTTGGGGACTAGCGGAGTTTACAATGAGCAGTTCTTC.